Below, 28 T cell receptor beta chains from the same sample are listed, as sequenced in a study of CD8 T cells in Susac syndrome. An input of roughly 0.5 to 1 ug of RNA was subjected to reverse transcription using random hexamers. TCRdb analysed the immunoSEQ multiplex PCR reads with MiXCR anew, one entry per CDR3 protein. Altogether 210,000 or so distinct CDR3 sequences are present, approximately 94% being singletons, with the ten largest covering 0.15%. Sequenced: CD4+ T cells from PBMCs. The receptors were sampled from a human donor with Susac syndrome.

The chain combines TRBV7-9 with TRBJ1-1, with unresolved D. Trimming shortened V by 5 bases and J by 7 bases, and 8 bases separated the two germline ends. This CDR3 region has 11 residues. The germline V gene encodes CDR1 SEHNR and CDR2 FQNEAQ (reference sequence). Here the CDR3 DNA reads TGTGCCAGCAGCCTATGGGGTGAAGCTTTCTTT. Residues: CASSLWGEAFF.

The chain has TRBV11-1 and TRBJ1-6; D call uncertain. Germline V gene sequence: CDR1 SGHAT, CDR2 FQDESV (reference sequence). V shed 4 bases and J shed 5 bases, with 9 bases lying between them. There are 14 residues in the CDR3. CDR3 amino acids: CASSSRFNNSPLHF. In DNA form, the CDR3 reads TGTGCCAGCAGCTCCCGATTTAATAATTCACCCCTCCACTTT.

This sequence joins TRBV6-2 or TRBV6-3 and TRBJ2-3; D uncertain. CDR1 is MNHEY and CDR2 is SVGEGT in the germline V gene. The CDR3 consists of 12 residues. The V end was cut by 1 base, the J end by 5 bases, with 4 bases between. The CDR3 sequence: CASSYFGDTQYF. CDR3 in DNA: TGTGCCAGCAGTTACTTTGGAGATACGCAGTATTTT.

The chain employs TRBV12-3 or TRBV12-4 and TRBJ2-5; 8 bases fit TRBD1. CDR3 length: 17 amino acids. The ends lost 5 bases at V and 4 bases at J; junction bases unmatched: 15. CDR3: CASSTGTGDPYGETQYF. The CDR3 DNA reads as TGTGCCAGCAGTACCGGGACAGGCGACCCCTACGGAGAGACCCAGTACTTC.

The rearrangement joins TRBV5-1 to TRBJ1-5, with D hard to call. The V and J ends lost 0 bases and 3 bases respectively, with 10 bases between them. The germline V gene has CDR1 SGHRS and CDR2 YFSETQ. The CDR3 consists of 15 residues. In DNA form, the CDR3 reads TGCGCCAGCAGCTTGGAAGGGAACGACAATCAGCCCCAGCATTTT. Amino acid sequence: CASSLEGNDNQPQHF.

The chain recombines TRBV9 with TRBJ1-1; possibly TRBD1 for D (5 bases). The CDR3 consists of 13 residues. V was cut by 3 bases and J by 7 bases, with 13 bases left in between. Germline V gene sequence: CDR1 SGDLS, CDR2 YYNGEE. Written as DNA, the CDR3 is TGTGCCAGCAGCGCCTCCCAGGGTCTTGAAGCTTTCTTT. Translation: CASSASQGLEAFF.

The J gene is TRBJ1-1, the V gene TRBV7-8, with unresolved D. Germline loops: CDR1 SGHVS, CDR2 FQNEAQ. There are 13 residues in the CDR3. V was shortened by 2 bases and J by 1 base, with 5 bases between the two germline ends. CDR3 sequence (DNA): TGTGCCAGCAGCTTACTTGGGAACACTGAAGCTTTCTTT. Residues: CASSLLGNTEAFF.

V and J are TRBV3-1 and TRBJ2-3; D is unclear. The better agreement between TRBJ1-5 and the DNA end casts doubt on the J call. The CDR3 extends over 14 amino acids. Germline V gene sequence: CDR1 LGHDT, CDR2 YNNKEL (reference sequence). CDR3 in DNA: TGTGCCAGCAGCCAAGCCCGCTCCCGTACCTCACAGCATTTT. Translated: CASSQARSRTSQHF.

A single count supports this clonotype. This rearrangement joins TRBV5-6 to TRBJ2-3; D may be TRBD1 (5 bases). Trimming removed 4 bases at V and 4 bases at J, with 13 bases between. Germline-derived CDR1 and CDR2 are SGHDT and YYEEEE. The CDR3 extends over 14 amino acids. DNA of the CDR3: TGTGCCAGCAGCCCCGACAGTGGGGCAGATACGCAGTATTTT. Translation: CASSPDSGADTQYF.

CDR3 sequence: CASSSTTNTEAFF. CDR3 DNA: TGTGCCAGCAGCTCCACTACGAACACTGAAGCTTTCTTT. The chain carries TRBV7-3 and TRBJ1-1, with D hard to call. V lost 4 bases to trimming and J lost 1 base, with 7 bases between them. There are 13 residues in the CDR3. The germline V gene encodes CDR1 SGHTA and CDR2 FQGTGA. Full variable domain (missing parts from reference TRBV7-3 and TRBJ1-1): GAGVSQTPSNKVTEKGKYVELRCDPISGHTALYWYRQSLGQGPEFLIYFQGTGAADDSGLPNDRFFAVRPEGSVSTLKIQRTERGDSAVYLCASSSTTNTEAFFGQGTRLTVV.

The chain links TRBV6-4 to TRBJ1-6, with 8 nucleotides matching TRBD1. CDR1 MRHNA and CDR2 SNTAGT come from the germline V gene. The trim removed 6 bases at V and 5 bases at J, leaving 6 bases unmatched. The CDR3 consists of 15 residues. The DNA of the CDR3 is TGTGCCAGCAGGTTCTTGGACAGGGATAATTCACCCCTCCACTTT. The encoded protein is CASRFLDRDNSPLHF.

This clonotype occurred a few times. The chain combines TRBV12-3 or TRBV12-4 with TRBJ1-5; no reliable D call. V shed 1 base and J shed 0 bases, with 7 bases lying between them. The CDR3 has 15 residues. CDR3 sequence reads: CASSLGGYSNQPQHF. The CDR3 DNA reads TGTGCCAGCAGTTTAGGGGGTTATAGCAATCAGCCCCAGCATTTT.

The chain couples TRBV14 to TRBJ2-1; D might be TRBD1 (7 bases). V lost 4 bases and J lost 7, with 23 bases in between. Germline lookup yields CDR1 SGHDN and CDR2 FVKESK. This CDR3 comprises 17 residues. CDR3 in DNA: TGTGCCAGCAGCCGGGGACTCGGGACAGTAAAGAGAAATGAGCAGTTCTTC. This codes for CASSRGLGTVKRNEQFF.

CDR3 residues: CASSQQGLGTGDTQYF. Here the CDR3 DNA reads TGCGCCAGCAGCCAGCAGGGACTAGGGACGGGGGATACGCAGTATTTT. The J gene is TRBJ2-3, the V gene TRBV5-1; TRBD2 aligns across 8 bases. The CDR3 totals 16 residues. Losses at the gene ends were 4 bases for V and 6 bases for J; bases not matched to a gene: 13. Germline V lookup: CDR1 SGHRS, CDR2 YFSETQ.

CDR3 protein: CASSQGQYNTEAFF. In DNA, the CDR3 is TGTGCCAGCAGCCAGGGACAGTACAACACTGAAGCTTTCTTT. The J gene is TRBJ1-1, the V gene TRBV2; 7 positions match TRBD1. The V segment lost 6 bases and the J segment 2 bases; nucleotides outside the gene matches: 6. The germline V gene encodes CDR1 SNHLY and CDR2 FYNNEI. The CDR3 is 14 amino acids. Drawing the rest from reference TRBV2 and TRBJ1-1, the complete variable domain is EPEVTQTPSHQVTQMGQEVILRCVPISNHLYFYWYRQILGQKVEFLVSFYNNEISEKSEIFDDQFSVERPDGSNFTLKIRSTKLEDSAMYFCASSQGQYNTEAFFGQGTRLTVV.

This chain uses TRBV7-9 with TRBJ2-1; 13 bases fit TRBD2. Unmatched junction bases numbered 4, after V lost 4 bases and J lost 10 bases. This CDR3 has 14 residues. Germline V lookup: CDR1 SEHNR, CDR2 FQNEAQ (reference sequence). The CDR3 nucleotides are TGTGCCAGCAGCTCTCCGGGACTAGCGGGAGAGCAGTTCTTC. Protein sequence: CASSSPGLAGEQFF. The full variable domain, its missing parts supplied by reference TRBV7-9 and TRBJ2-1, is DTGVSQNPRHKITKRGQNVTFRCDPISEHNRLYWYRQTLGQGPEFLTYFQNEAQLEKSRLLSDRFSAERPKGSFSTLEIQRTEQGDSAMYLCASSSPGLAGEQFFGPGTRLTVL.

The chain is built from TRBV28 and TRBJ2-7; TRBD1 aligns across 7 bases. Germline CDR1 MDHEN, CDR2 SYDVKM. The CDR3 extends over 15 amino acids. V lost 4 bases to trimming and J lost 0 bases; unmatched junction nucleotides: 6. CDR3 coding DNA: TGTGCCAGCAGTTCCCCGGGACAGTTCTCCTACGAGCAGTACTTC. It translates to CASSSPGQFSYEQYF.

The chain couples TRBV6-5 to TRBJ1-2; D gene unclear. V was cut by 2 bases and J by 4 bases, with 11 bases left in between. This CDR3 spans 14 amino acids. Germline V gene data show CDR1 as MNHEY and CDR2 as SVGAGI. Written as DNA, the CDR3 is TGTGCCAGCAGTTACCGGGATCCACTCTATGGCTACACCTTC. Amino acid sequence: CASSYRDPLYGYTF.

The chain recombines TRBV30 with TRBJ1-1, with D possibly being TRBD1 (5 bases). Trimming removed 4 bases from V and 1 base from J, with 10 bases in between. Germline assignment: CDR1 GTSNPN and CDR2 SVGIG (reference sequence). The CDR3 runs 13 residues. Here the CDR3 reads CAWTAGGNTEAFF. As DNA, the CDR3 is TGTGCCTGGACGGCCGGGGGGAACACTGAAGCTTTCTTT.

V usage is TRBV20-1 and J usage is TRBJ2-2; D might be TRBD1 (6 bases). Trimming shortened V by 0 bases and J by 7 bases, and 9 bases separated the two germline ends. Germline V gene lookup returns CDR1 DFQATT and CDR2 SNEGSKA (reference sequence). The CDR3 runs 13 residues. Here the CDR3 reads CSARDGGGGELFF. Written as DNA, the CDR3 is TGCAGTGCTAGAGATGGGGGCGGCGGGGAGCTGTTTTTT.

V is TRBV12-3 or TRBV12-4 and J is TRBJ2-7, with D maybe TRBD1 (5 bases). V shed 5 bases and J shed 0 bases, with 11 bases lying between them. CDR3 length: 14 residues. CDR3 DNA sequence: TGTGCCAGCAGTCCTACAGGATACTCCTACGAGCAGTACTTC. It is translated as CASSPTGYSYEQYF.

The rearrangement joins TRBV4-3 to TRBJ2-7; D ambiguous. Germline assignment: CDR1 LGHNA and CDR2 YSLEER. V lost 8 bases to trimming and J lost 1 base, with 15 bases between them. This CDR3 comprises 14 residues. The DNA for the CDR3 is TGCGCCAGCTGGTCTAGAGCCTCGTCCTACGAGCAGTACTTC. Protein product: CASWSRASSYEQYF.

The chain uses TRBV30 and TRBJ1-1; no definite D call. Germline V gene lookup returns CDR1 GTSNPN and CDR2 SVGIG (reference sequence). V dropped 2 bases and J dropped 7 bases, with 8 bases sitting between them. There are 11 residues in the CDR3. CDR3 protein: CAWSTEGEAFF. CDR3 in DNA: TGTGCCTGGAGTACCGAGGGTGAAGCTTTCTTT.

The chain joins TRBV12-3 or TRBV12-4 to TRBJ1-6, with 7 nucleotides matching TRBD1. The CDR3 has 13 amino acids. V trimming: 9 bases; J trimming: 7 bases; junction bases outside the gene matches: 6. The CDR3 protein is CASAGGWNSPLHF. CDR3 DNA: TGTGCCAGTGCAGGGGGATGGAATTCACCCCTCCACTTT.

The V call is TRBV19, the J call TRBJ2-7; unclear D gene. The CDR3 sequence is 12 residues long. The V end lost 9 bases, the J end lost 7 bases, and 16 bases lay between the germline ends. Germline V gives CDR1 LNHDA, CDR2 SQIVND (reference sequence). CDR3 region: CASSQFGYEQYF. CDR3 DNA sequence: TGTGCCAGCAGTCAATTCGGATATGAGCAGTACTTC.

The V gene is TRBV2, the J gene TRBJ2-7; D unresolved. With 7 bases removed from V and 2 bases from J, the gap between germline ends came to 9 bases. Germline assignment: CDR1 SNHLY and CDR2 FYNNEI. This CDR3 region has 12 residues. The CDR3 region has the DNA TGTGCCAGCACGACGGCAACCTACGAGCAGTACTTC. As protein: CASTTATYEQYF.

This chain links TRBV20-1 with TRBJ1-6, with D tentatively TRBD1 (6 bases). The length of the CDR3 is 13 residues. Germline CDR1 and CDR2: DFQATT and SNEGSKA (reference sequence). V lost 3 bases, J lost 7 bases, and 10 bases lay in between. The CDR3 DNA follows: TGCAGTGCTAGGGACAGTATGAATTCACCCCTCCACTTT. This translates into CSARDSMNSPLHF.

The V and J genes are TRBV20-1 and TRBJ1-3; maybe TRBD1 (6 bases). Germline V lookup: CDR1 DFQATT, CDR2 SNEGSKA (reference sequence). This CDR3 comprises 14 residues. V shed 5 bases and J shed 4 bases, with 15 bases lying between them. The CDR3 reads CSAPKAGAGNTIYF. In DNA, the CDR3 is TGCAGTGCTCCGAAGGCAGGGGCCGGAAACACCATATATTTT.